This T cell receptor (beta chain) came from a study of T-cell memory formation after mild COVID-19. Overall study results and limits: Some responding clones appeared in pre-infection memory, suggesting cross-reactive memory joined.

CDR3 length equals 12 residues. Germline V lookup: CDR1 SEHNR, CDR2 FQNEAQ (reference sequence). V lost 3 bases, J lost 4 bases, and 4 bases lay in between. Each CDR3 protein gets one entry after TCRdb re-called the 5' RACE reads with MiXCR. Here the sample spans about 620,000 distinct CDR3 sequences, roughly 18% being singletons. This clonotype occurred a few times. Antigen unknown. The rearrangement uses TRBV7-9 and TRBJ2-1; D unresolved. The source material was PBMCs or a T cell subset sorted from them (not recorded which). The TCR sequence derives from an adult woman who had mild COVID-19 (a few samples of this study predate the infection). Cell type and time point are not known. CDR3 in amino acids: CASSFEYNEQFF. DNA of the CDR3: TGTGCCAGCAGCTTTGAGTACAATGAGCAGTTCTTC.